This T cell receptor (beta chain) was sequenced for a study of cytomegalovirus exposure and HLA in healthy donors. Regarding the study as a whole: Across donors, presence/absence analyses took sequencing depth to be roughly uniform. For cytomegalovirus status, the classifier reportedly gave diagnoses with high specificity and sensitivity.

Both 60 Vbeta primers and 13 Jbeta primers went into the PCR. Assay used: immunoSEQ multiplex PCR; TCRdb lists only in-frame clones, some missing. The sample consists of around 100,000 clones, roughly 70% of them appearing once. This clone was counted a single time. Antigen specificity is unknown. Germline CDR1 SEHNR, CDR2 FQNEAQ (reference sequence). Germline trimming cut 4 bases from V and 3 bases from J; bases unmatched to any gene: 7. The CDR3 sequence is 15 residues long. The clonotype was recovered from a woman younger than 45 in good health and CMV-seronegative. The chain joins TRBV7-9 to TRBJ1-1; the match to TRBD1 covers 8 bases. The sequenced sample was PBMCs. The CDR3 DNA is TGTGCCAGCAGCTCCAGCCCAGGGGGCTACACTGAAGCTTTCTTT. Its protein product is CASSSSPGGYTEAFF.